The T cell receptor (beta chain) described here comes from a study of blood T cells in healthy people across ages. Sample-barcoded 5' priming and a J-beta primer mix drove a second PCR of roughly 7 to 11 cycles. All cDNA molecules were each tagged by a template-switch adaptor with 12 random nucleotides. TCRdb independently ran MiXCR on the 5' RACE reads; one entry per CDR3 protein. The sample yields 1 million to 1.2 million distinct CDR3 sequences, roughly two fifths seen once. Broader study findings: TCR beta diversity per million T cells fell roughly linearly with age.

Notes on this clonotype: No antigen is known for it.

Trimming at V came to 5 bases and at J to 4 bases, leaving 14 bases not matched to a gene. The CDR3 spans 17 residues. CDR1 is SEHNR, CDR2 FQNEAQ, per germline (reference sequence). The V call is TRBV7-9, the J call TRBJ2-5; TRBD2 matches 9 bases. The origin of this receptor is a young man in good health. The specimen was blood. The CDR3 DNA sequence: TGTGCCAGCAGCCTCCCAGTATTCGCGGGGGGGTCAGAGACCCAGTACTTC. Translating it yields CASSLPVFAGGSETQYF.